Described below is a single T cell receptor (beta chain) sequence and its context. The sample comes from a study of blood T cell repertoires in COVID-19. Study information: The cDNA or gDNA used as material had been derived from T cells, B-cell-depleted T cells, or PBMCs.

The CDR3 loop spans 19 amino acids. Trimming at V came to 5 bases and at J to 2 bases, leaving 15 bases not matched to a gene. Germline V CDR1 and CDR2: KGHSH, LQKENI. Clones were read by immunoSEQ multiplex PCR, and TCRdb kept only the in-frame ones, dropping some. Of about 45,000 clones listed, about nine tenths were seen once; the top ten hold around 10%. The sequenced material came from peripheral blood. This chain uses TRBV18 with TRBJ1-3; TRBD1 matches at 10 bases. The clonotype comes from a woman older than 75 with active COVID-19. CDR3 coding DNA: TGTGCCAGCTCATCACGACAGGGGGCTAGTCGCTCAACTGGAAACACCATATATTTT. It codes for CASSSRQGASRSTGNTIYF.